This T cell receptor beta chain came from a study of T cell responses to AZD1222 COVID-19 vaccine. The study's findings and limits: Donors were mostly white British, more females; clonal diversity possibly underestimated.

With regard to this clone: No antigen is known for it.

Profiling relied on immunoSEQ multiplex PCR, and the TCRdb table lists in-frame clones only, not all of them. Seen here are approximately 190,000 clones, around nine tenths observed once, and the top ten hold 3.6%. The CDR3 covers 16 residues. CDR1 and CDR2 (germline): SGHNT, YYREEE (reference sequence). J gave up 5 bases and V 4 bases, and 10 bases lay outside the gene matches. This TCR was sampled from an adult who received the MenACWY meningococcal vaccine as a control. Sequencing was performed on peripheral blood, taken 28 days after the second dose of the MenACWY control vaccine. The rearrangement uses TRBV5-4 and TRBJ2-3, with TRBD2 matching over 10 bases. CDR3 DNA: TGTGCCAGCAGCCAAGGCCGCCTAGCGGGAGTAGATACGCAGTATTTT. This gives the protein CASSQGRLAGVDTQYF.